The 8 T cell receptor beta chains presented below share a single source sample, sequenced in a study of siplizumab effects on memory and regulatory T cells. The protocol was immunoSEQ multiplex PCR, while the TCRdb copy is restricted to in-frame clones and leaves out a portion. The sample records some 87,000 clones, over 80% being singletons. Sequenced material: CD4+ T cells sorted from blood. These receptors all stem from a human donor in good health.

This chain connects TRBV19 to TRBJ1-5; 10 nucleotides align to TRBD1. The germline V gene has CDR1 LNHDA and CDR2 SQIVND (reference sequence). V was pared by 5 bases and J by 8 bases, with 9 bases of the junction left unmatched. The CDR3 extends over 15 amino acids. Written as DNA, the CDR3 is TGTGCCAGTAGTGCCCGACAGGGGGCATTTAAGCCCCAGCATTTT. This gives the protein CASSARQGAFKPQHF.

This clone was seen only a few times. The genes are TRBV11-3 and TRBJ1-5; 8 nucleotides align to TRBD1. Germline V gene data show CDR1 as SGHNT and CDR2 as YENEEA. V lost 0 bases to trimming and J lost 5 bases; unmatched junction nucleotides: 3. The CDR3 totals 15 residues. CDR3 amino acids: CASSLDGQGDQPQHF. The CDR3 DNA follows: TGTGCCAGCAGCTTAGATGGACAGGGCGATCAGCCCCAGCATTTT.

CDR3: CASSLKGQNYGYTF. In DNA, the CDR3 is TGCGCCAGCAGCTTAAAAGGACAGAACTATGGCTACACCTTC. This chain joins TRBV5-1 and TRBJ1-2, with D possibly being TRBD1 (6 bases). The CDR3 runs to 14 residues. The germline gives CDR1 SGHRS, CDR2 YFSETQ. The germline V and J ends were trimmed by 2 bases and 2 bases, with 10 bases remaining between them. The full variable domain, in which reference TRBV5-1 and TRBJ1-2 provide the parts outside the CDR3, is KAGVTQTPRYLIKTRGQQVTLSCSPISGHRSVSWYQQTPGQGLQFLFEYFSETQRNKGNFPGRFSGRQFSNSRSEMNVSTLELGDSALYLCASSLKGQNYGYTFGSGTRLTVV.

This chain joins TRBV11-3 and TRBJ2-1; 7 positions match TRBD2. Trimming removed 5 bases from V and 5 bases from J; junction bases left unmatched: 12. This CDR3 has 16 amino acids. The germline V gene encodes CDR1 SGHNT and CDR2 YENEEA. CDR3 sequence (DNA): TGTGCCAGCAGCCCGGGGGGTATGAGGGGAAACAATGAGCAGTTCTTC. Its protein is CASSPGGMRGNNEQFF.

The chain recombines TRBV18 with TRBJ2-7; 7 bases are shared with TRBD1. The CDR3 covers 13 residues. Germline loops: CDR1 KGHSH, CDR2 LQKENI. The J segment lost 5 bases and the V segment lost 5 bases, leaving 6 bases of the junction unmatched. The CDR3 DNA reads as TGTGCCAGCTCATCGAACAGGGGCAACGAGCAGTACTTC. This translates into CASSSNRGNEQYF. The full variable domain, rest sourced from reference TRBV18 and TRBJ2-7, is NAGVMQNPRHLVRRRGQEARLRCSPMKGHSHVYWYRQLPEEGLKFMVYLQKENIIDESGMPKERFSAEFPKEGPSILRIQQVVRGDSAAYFCASSSNRGNEQYFGPGTRLTVT.

The rearrangement uses TRBV4-3 and TRBJ1-6; D call uncertain. Germline V gene lookup returns CDR1 LGHNA and CDR2 YSLEER. Trimming removed 0 bases at V and 9 bases at J, with 6 bases between. There are 13 residues in the CDR3. The CDR3 nucleotides are TGCGCCAGCAGCCAAGATATTGGTTCACCCCTCCACTTT. It encodes CASSQDIGSPLHF.

This clone came up a few times. The chain is built from TRBV29-1 and TRBJ1-4; the D is unclear. This CDR3 has 17 residues. V was cut by 5 bases and J by 4 bases, with 23 bases left in between. Germline CDR1 reads SQVTM; CDR2 reads ANQGSEA. Here the CDR3 reads CSVLVDPGKTFNEKLFF. DNA for the CDR3: TGCAGCGTTTTGGTGGACCCCGGAAAAACCTTTAATGAAAAACTGTTTTTT.

The chain couples TRBV7-2 to TRBJ2-2; 8 bases match TRBD1. V was pared by 7 bases and J by 3 bases, with 7 bases of the junction left unmatched. The CDR3 is made up of 15 amino acids. CDR1 and CDR2 from the germline V gene are SGHTA and FQGNSA. Written as DNA, the CDR3 is TGTGCCAGCAACTATTACAGGGGGGACACCGGGGAGCTGTTTTTT. Its translation is CASNYYRGDTGELFF.